The source of this TCR beta chain is a study of blood T cell repertoires in COVID-19. Study as a whole: Collection of acute and convalescent COVID-19 samples took place in the United States, Italy and Spain.

From germline, CDR1 is SEHNR and CDR2 FQNEAQ (reference sequence). V was cut by 3 bases and J by 1 base, with 12 bases left in between. The CDR3 totals 15 residues. Method: immunoSEQ multiplex PCR; TCRdb's copy keeps in-frame clones and lacks some. Altogether about 360,000 clones are present, roughly 86% being singletons, with the ten largest covering 2% to 2.5%. This study enrolled people aged about 18 to 95 from approximately 25 US geographic areas. This clonotype originated in a woman between 35 and 50 years old with acute COVID-19. V and J are TRBV7-9 and TRBJ1-1, with TRBD1 as a possible D gene (6 bases). Sequencing was performed on PBMCs or T cells enriched from blood (not recorded which). The CDR3 here is CASSFSAGANTEAFF. CDR3 nucleotides: TGTGCCAGCAGCTTTTCGGCAGGGGCGAACACTGAAGCTTTCTTT. Full variable domain (remainder filled in from reference TRBV7-9 and TRBJ1-1): DTGVSQNPRHKITKRGQNVTFRCDPISEHNRLYWYRQTLGQGPEFLTYFQNEAQLEKSRLLSDRFSAERPKGSFSTLEIQRTEQGDSAMYLCASSFSAGANTEAFFGQGTRLTVV.